This is a list of T cell receptor beta chains from one sample in a study of shared T cell receptors in the human thymus. Clones were sequenced by immunoSEQ multiplex PCR, and TCRdb holds only the in-frame ones, with some missing. The table lists under 700,000 clones, 78% of them singletons, with 0.01% to 0.015% in the top ten. This sample was shared with a second study, whose subject was human thymus T cells.

Sequencing used thymocytes. The receptor source for this set is a boy in the first two years of life with a congenital heart defect. CDR3s include the opening cysteine and the closing phenylalanine or tryptophan. A D gene is named only where the DNA matches it firmly. Size values are once, few and many counts, or a class for expanded clones, and some rows have none.

J: TRBJ1-4
size: -
V: TRBV14
D: TRBD1
CDR3: CASSRKGGAGEKLFF
DNA: TGTGCCAGCAGCCGCAAAGGGGGCGCAGGAGAAAAACTGTTTTTT

J: TRBJ1-3
size: few
V: TRBV4-2
D: TRBD1
CDR3: CASSQDLGTGSSGNTIYF
DNA: TGTGCCAGCAGCCAAGATCTAGGGACAGGGAGCTCTGGAAACACCATATATTTT

J: TRBJ1-1
size: -
V: TRBV27
D: -
CDR3: CASSPSTLGNTEAFF
DNA: TGTGCCAGCAGTCCTAGTACACTCGGGAACACTGAAGCTTTCTTT

J: TRBJ1-5
size: -
V: TRBV2
D: -
CDR3: CASSEKDNGSNQPQHF
DNA: TGTGCCAGCAGTGAGAAGGACAACGGCAGCAATCAGCCCCAGCATTTT

J: TRBJ1-1
size: -
V: TRBV6-8
D: TRBD1
CDR3: CASGPDRRGTEAFF
DNA: TGTGCCAGCGGCCCGGACAGGCGGGGAACTGAAGCTTTCTTT

J: TRBJ2-5
size: -
V: TRBV6-1
D: TRBD2
CDR3: CASSDSGREGRVRRTQYF
DNA: TGTGCCAGCAGTGATTCGGGGCGGGAGGGCCGAGTAAGAAGGACCCAGTACTTC

J: TRBJ1-1
size: -
V: TRBV6-1
D: TRBD1
CDR3: CASSEGQGKNTEAFF
DNA: TGTGCCAGCAGTGAAGGACAGGGCAAGAACACTGAAGCTTTCTTT

J: TRBJ2-7
size: -
V: TRBV7-3
D: TRBD2
CDR3: CASRSGLADSYEQYF
DNA: TGTGCCAGCAGGTCTGGACTAGCGGACTCCTACGAGCAGTACTTC

J: TRBJ2-7
size: -
V: TRBV5-1
D: TRBD2
CDR3: CASSLGTSGQFHYEQYF
DNA: TGCGCCAGCAGCTTGGGGACTAGCGGGCAATTTCACTACGAGCAGTACTTC

J: TRBJ2-5
size: -
V: TRBV25-1
D: TRBD1
CDR3: CASRTPGQPQETQYF
DNA: TGTGCCAGCAGGACACCGGGACAGCCACAAGAGACCCAGTACTTC

J: TRBJ2-2
size: few
V: TRBV11-2
D: -
CDR3: CASSFTASGSGTGELFF
DNA: TGTGCCAGCAGCTTTACGGCAAGTGGGAGCGGCACCGGGGAGCTGTTTTTT

J: TRBJ2-7
size: -
V: TRBV4-1
D: TRBD2
CDR3: CASSQDGSLAGAYEQYF
DNA: TGCGCCAGCAGCCAAGATGGGTCCCTAGCGGGTGCCTACGAGCAGTACTTC

J: TRBJ2-6
size: -
V: TRBV4-2
D: TRBD1
CDR3: CASSPPDRGRAGANVLTF
DNA: TGTGCCAGCAGCCCCCCGGACAGGGGGAGGGCTGGGGCCAACGTCCTGACTTTC

J: TRBJ2-7
size: -
V: TRBV29-1
D: TRBD2
CDR3: CSAVSVAGSYEQYF
DNA: TGCAGCGCCGTCTCGGTAGCGGGATCCTACGAGCAGTACTTC

J: TRBJ1-2
size: -
V: TRBV11-2
D: TRBD1
CDR3: CASSLRGRYGYTF
DNA: TGTGCCAGCAGCTTGAGGGGGCGGTATGGCTACACCTTC

J: TRBJ2-7
size: -
V: TRBV11-2
D: TRBD2
CDR3: CASSLAREGYEQYF
DNA: TGTGCCAGCAGCTTAGCCCGGGAGGGCTACGAGCAGTACTTC

J: TRBJ2-3
size: once
V: TRBV28
D: TRBD2
CDR3: CASRTSGRETDTQYF
DNA: TGTGCCAGCAGGACTAGCGGGAGGGAAACAGATACGCAGTATTTT

J: TRBJ2-1
size: -
V: TRBV14
D: TRBD2
CDR3: CASSHAGGPVNEQFF
DNA: TGTGCCAGCAGCCACGCGGGAGGGCCGGTCAATGAGCAGTTCTTC

J: TRBJ1-1
size: few
V: TRBV2
D: -
CDR3: CASRPTANTEAFF
DNA: TGTGCCAGCAGGCCTACTGCGAACACTGAAGCTTTCTTT

J: TRBJ1-2
size: -
V: TRBV4-3
D: -
CDR3: CASSQGNFPRTGYTF
DNA: TGCGCCAGCAGCCAAGGAAACTTTCCCCGCACTGGCTACACCTTC

J: TRBJ1-2
size: once
V: TRBV9
D: TRBD1
CDR3: CASSVGTGVFTF
DNA: TGTGCCAGCAGCGTAGGGACAGGGGTTTTCACCTTC

J: TRBJ2-3
size: -
V: TRBV6-5
D: -
CDR3: CASSPDRRSTDTQYF
DNA: TGTGCCAGCAGCCCCGACAGGCGAAGCACAGATACGCAGTATTTT

J: TRBJ2-1
size: -
V: TRBV29-1
D: -
CDR3: CSALLWGQRLAHRQFF
DNA: TGCAGCGCCCTACTCTGGGGACAACGACTAGCCCATAGGCAGTTCTTC

J: TRBJ1-2
size: -
V: TRBV6-5
D: -
CDR3: CASSYSNGSSNYGYTF
DNA: TGTGCCAGCAGTTACTCGAACGGGTCATCTAACTATGGCTACACCTTC

J: TRBJ2-1
size: -
V: TRBV5-1
D: TRBD2
CDR3: CASSLAGVHEQFF
DNA: TGCGCCAGCAGCTTAGCGGGAGTCCATGAGCAGTTCTTC

J: TRBJ2-2
size: -
V: TRBV5-8
D: TRBD1
CDR3: CASSRTPGGPQTGELFF
DNA: TGTGCCAGCAGCCGGACTCCAGGGGGCCCCCAGACCGGGGAGCTGTTTTTT

J: TRBJ2-7
size: -
V: TRBV5-1
D: -
CDR3: CASSPVMGARDEQYF
DNA: TGCGCCAGCAGCCCCGTTATGGGGGCTCGGGACGAGCAGTACTTC